Below, 25 T cell receptor beta chains from the same sample are listed, as sequenced in a study of T cell repertoires in cytomegalovirus infection. Their antigens remain unidentified. TCRdb recomputed calls from the reads with MiXCR, one row per CDR3 protein. The sample holds some 71,000 distinct CDR3 sequences, more than 25% seen once. The sample was CD8+ T cells from cultured PBMCs, taken from culture after CMV antigen stimulation. These receptors were obtained from a human donor in good health (CMV status not recorded). Some clones in this sample may be carry-over from other donors' samples.

This clonotype was found a few times. The rearrangement uses TRBV4-1 and TRBJ1-6; TRBD1 might be the D (6 bases). Germline V gene data show CDR1 as MGHRA and CDR2 as YSYEKL. This CDR3 has 17 residues. Trimming cost V 1 base and J 2 bases, with 12 bases left between them. The CDR3 region has the DNA TGCGCCAGCAGCCAAGGCCCCGGGGACACCTATAATTCACCCCTCCACTTT. It translates to CASSQGPGDTYNSPLHF.

This clonotype came up a few times. The rearrangement links TRBV11-3 to TRBJ2-1, with D possibly matching TRBD1 (5 bases). The length of the CDR3 is 13 residues. Germline CDR1 and CDR2: SGHNT and YENEEA. Trimming took off 3 bases at V and 2 bases at J, with 5 bases between the two ends. The CDR3 DNA reads TGTGCCAGCAGCTTGGACACCTACAATGAGCAGTTCTTC. This encodes CASSLDTYNEQFF.

The chain combines TRBV7-3 with TRBJ1-6; tentative D call: TRBD1 (6 bases). This CDR3 region has 15 residues. The V gene lost 5 bases and the J gene lost 9 bases, with 17 bases spanning the gap. Germline assignment: CDR1 SGHTA and CDR2 FQGTGA. CDR3 sequence: CASSAEGGDGSPLHF. In DNA, the CDR3 is TGTGCCAGCAGCGCCGAGGGGGGTGATGGTTCACCCCTCCACTTT.

This clonotype was seen only a few times. J is TRBJ2-7 and V is TRBV11-3, with unresolved D. The CDR3 runs to 12 residues. V lost 1 base, J lost 3 bases, and 4 bases lay in between. Germline assignment: CDR1 SGHNT and CDR2 YENEEA. This chain's CDR3 is CASSLVVYEQYF. CDR3 nucleotides: TGTGCCAGCAGCTTAGTCGTCTACGAGCAGTACTTC.

There are a few counts of this clonotype. This chain uses TRBV27 with TRBJ2-6; D possibly corresponds to TRBD2 (5 bases). Trimming left V 4 bases short and J 2 bases short, with 18 bases between. The CDR3 is 18 amino acids. The germline V gene has CDR1 MNHEY and CDR2 SMNVEV (reference sequence). In nucleotides, the CDR3 is TGTGCCAGCAGTTCCATGACATGGTCGGGGACTGGGGCCAACGTCCTGACTTTC. As protein: CASSSMTWSGTGANVLTF.

Only a few counts were recorded for this clonotype. The chain joins TRBV6-1 to TRBJ2-5; D is uncertain. This CDR3 contains 15 residues. CDR1 is MNHNS, CDR2 SASEGT, per germline. Trimming took off 5 bases at V and 0 bases at J, with 13 bases between the two ends. The CDR3 loop is CASSQEMDDQETQYF. The CDR3 coding sequence is TGTGCCAGCAGTCAAGAAATGGACGACCAAGAGACCCAGTACTTC.

The sample holds a few counts of this clonotype. The rearrangement uses TRBV7-3 and TRBJ2-2; 13 positions agree with TRBD2. This CDR3 has 18 residues. Germline values: CDR1 SGHTA, CDR2 FQGTGA. V was clipped by 3 bases and J by 3 bases; unmatched bases: 7. CDR3 bases: TGTGCCAGCAGCTTCCCCGGCACTAGCGGGGGGGACACCGGGGAGCTGTTTTTT. Translated: CASSFPGTSGGDTGELFF. Combining the CDR3 with reference TRBV7-3 and TRBJ2-2 gives the whole variable domain GAGVSQTPSNKVTEKGKYVELRCDPISGHTALYWYRQSLGQGPEFLIYFQGTGAADDSGLPNDRFFAVRPEGSVSTLKIQRTERGDSAVYLCASSFPGTSGGDTGELFFGEGSRLTVL.

The chain carries TRBV10-3 and TRBJ2-7; D unclear. V was trimmed by 6 bases and J by 3 bases, leaving 9 bases between them. This CDR3 comprises 12 residues. Per germline, CDR1 ENHRY and CDR2 SYGVKD. The CDR3 coding sequence is TGTGCCATCAGCTCAGATCTCTACGAGCAGTACTTC. It translates to CAISSDLYEQYF.

The CDR3 nucleotides read TGCGCCAGCAGTGGGGACAGGGTTAAAGAGACCCAGTACTTC. Encoded protein: CASSGDRVKETQYF. The genes are TRBV5-1 and TRBJ2-5; 9 bases are a match to TRBD1. The CDR3 is made up of 14 amino acids. Germline CDR1 reads SGHRS; CDR2 reads YFSETQ. V lost 5 bases and J lost 3; bases outside the gene matches: 5.

The rearrangement joins TRBV12-3 or TRBV12-4 to TRBJ1-6; a weak D match, TRBD1 (5 bases). V lost 1 base and J 13 bases, leaving 14 bases between the germline ends. This CDR3 has 14 amino acids. The CDR3 loop is CASSLGRGYRPLHF. The CDR3 DNA reads as TGTGCCAGCAGTTTAGGACGGGGCTACCGCCCCCTCCACTTT.

This clonotype was seen ten or more times. The chain is built from TRBV4-1 and TRBJ2-3, with D unresolved. This CDR3 is 12 amino acids long. CDR1 MGHRA and CDR2 YSYEKL come from the germline V gene. V was cut by 6 bases and J by 2 bases, with 6 bases left in between. The CDR3 nucleotides read TGCGCCAGCAGTCCTGACACAGATACGCAGTATTTT. Translation: CASSPDTDTQYF.

This chain links TRBV6-1 with TRBJ2-2; D gene unclear. The V end was cut by 1 base, the J end by 6 bases, with 15 bases between. CDR1 is MNHNS, CDR2 SASEGT, per germline. This CDR3 spans 16 amino acids. In DNA form, the CDR3 reads TGTGCCAGCAGTGAAGGGCGGCTGGGCAAATCCGGGGAGCTGTTTTTT. It translates to CASSEGRLGKSGELFF.

This clonotype was observed many times. The rearrangement links TRBV29-1 to TRBJ2-1; the D is unclear. The germline CDR1 and CDR2 sequences are SQVTM and ANQGSEA. There are 12 residues in the CDR3. The germline V and J ends were trimmed by 7 bases and 13 bases, with 20 bases remaining between them. CDR3 DNA sequence: TGCAGCGCCGAGATTGAACGGCAGATCCAGTTCTTC. Its translation is CSAEIERQIQFF.

This sequence joins TRBV6-1 and TRBJ2-1, with unresolved D. CDR3 size: 12 residues. Germline V gene lookup returns CDR1 MNHNS and CDR2 SASEGT. The V end lost 8 bases, the J end lost 1 base, and 6 bases lay between the germline ends. The CDR3 DNA sequence: TGTGCCAGCTTAGGGTCCTACAATGAGCAGTTCTTC. Translated, it gives CASLGSYNEQFF.

This clonotype was recorded many times. This chain uses TRBV7-9 with TRBJ2-4; tentatively, D is TRBD1 or TRBD2 (5 bases each). Germline V gene data show CDR1 as SEHNR and CDR2 as FQNEAQ (reference sequence). CDR3 size: 17 residues. V lost 1 base to trimming and J lost 0 bases, with 13 bases between them. The DNA for the CDR3 is TGTGCCAGCAGCTTAGGACTCGGGGCTCTAGCCAAAAACATTCAGTACTTC. It codes for CASSLGLGALAKNIQYF.

The chain employs TRBV4-3 and TRBJ2-1; TRBD1 matches at 8 bases. The CDR3 consists of 16 residues. The trim removed 4 bases at V and 3 bases at J, leaving 8 bases unmatched. Germline CDR1 reads LGHNA; CDR2 reads YSLEER. The CDR3 is CASSLDFGQGYNEQFF. In DNA form, the CDR3 reads TGCGCCAGCAGCCTAGACTTTGGACAGGGCTACAATGAGCAGTTCTTC.

This clonotype showed up many times. The V and J genes are TRBV19 and TRBJ1-1, with TRBD1 matching 7 bases. The V and J ends lost 7 bases and 6 bases, in that order; junction bases with no gene match: 8. This CDR3 has 13 residues. From germline, CDR1 is LNHDA and CDR2 SQIVND (reference sequence). The CDR3: CASKEGGGSEAFF. In nucleotides, the CDR3 is TGTGCCAGTAAAGAAGGGGGCGGCTCTGAAGCTTTCTTT.

The chain joins TRBV10-3 to TRBJ2-1, with D maybe TRBD1 (6 bases). V gave up 6 bases and J gave up 4 bases, with 13 bases separating them. The CDR3 contains 14 residues. In germline, CDR1 is ENHRY, CDR2 SYGVKD. The CDR3 DNA reads as TGTGCCATCAGCCGGGACAACCTATACAATGAGCAGTTCTTC. It is translated as CAISRDNLYNEQFF.

This clonotype was seen more than once but under ten times. The chain joins TRBV12-3 or TRBV12-4 to TRBJ2-5, with 10 bases identical to TRBD1. This CDR3 region has 14 residues. With V trimmed by 6 bases and J by 3 bases, 4 bases remained unmatched. Here the CDR3 DNA reads TGTGCCAGCAGCAGACAGGGGGCGAAAGAGACCCAGTACTTC. Protein sequence: CASSRQGAKETQYF.

This clonotype was detected a few times. The chain couples TRBV27 to TRBJ1-4; 8 bases map to TRBD1. The ends lost 2 bases at V and 3 bases at J; junction bases unmatched: 5. The germline CDR1 and CDR2 sequences are MNHEY and SMNVEV (reference sequence). The CDR3 loop spans 16 amino acids. Here the CDR3 DNA reads TGTGCCAGCAGTTTAGGGACAGGAAGCGCTAATGAAAAACTGTTTTTT. Amino acids: CASSLGTGSANEKLFF.

The chain couples TRBV3-1 to TRBJ2-5; D gene uncertain. The germline CDR1 and CDR2 sequences are LGHDT and YNNKEL (reference sequence). There are 14 residues in the CDR3. The V gene lost 0 bases and the J gene lost 1 base, with 6 bases spanning the gap. CDR3 region: CASSQEDGQETQYF. CDR3 DNA sequence: TGTGCCAGCAGCCAAGAAGACGGCCAAGAGACCCAGTACTTC.

V and J are TRBV7-9 and TRBJ2-1; TRBD1 aligns across 9 bases. V gave up 5 bases and J gave up 7 bases; unmatched junction bases: 9. The CDR3 consists of 15 residues. CDR1 is SEHNR and CDR2 is FQNEAQ in the germline V gene (reference sequence). The CDR3 loop is CASSPPGQGNNEQFF. The CDR3 nucleotides are TGTGCCAGCAGCCCTCCGGGACAGGGTAATAATGAGCAGTTCTTC.

The rearrangement joins TRBV7-6 to TRBJ2-2; D gene uncertain. Germline V gene data show CDR1 as SGHVS and CDR2 as FNYEAQ. Trimming removed 0 bases from V and 4 bases from J, with 3 bases in between. CDR3 length: 13 amino acids. Here the CDR3 DNA reads TGTGCCAGCAGCTTAGCGCGCACCGGGGAGCTGTTTTTT. Residues: CASSLARTGELFF.

The chain links TRBV11-3 to TRBJ2-2, with TRBD1 as a possible D gene (5 bases). Trimming removed 5 bases at V and 9 bases at J, with 13 bases between. The CDR3 extends over 13 amino acids. Per the germline V gene, CDR1 is SGHNT and CDR2 is YENEEA. CDR3 sequence (DNA): TGTGCCAGCAGCCCTGCAGGGAACCGGGAGCTGTTTTTT. It specifies CASSPAGNRELFF.

CDR3 residues: CASSFTGTGVLTF. Written as DNA, the CDR3 is TGTGCCAGCAGTTTTACCGGGACAGGGGTCCTGACTTTC. The chain carries TRBV6-5 and TRBJ2-6; 9 bases agree with TRBD1. Germline assignment: CDR1 MNHEY and CDR2 SVGAGI. With 4 bases clipped from V and 13 bases from J, the junction kept 5 bases outside the gene matches. This CDR3 spans 13 amino acids.